This T cell receptor (beta chain) was found in a study of human T cells and chemical hapten exposure. Looking at the study overall: Patches that contained 0.01% DPC were applied to the upper back and read at 6 days.

TCRdb re-derived calls from the RACE reads in MiXCR, one entry per CDR3 protein. The sample contains 80,000 to 100,000 distinct CDR3 sequences, about a tenth of which appear only once. The table lists this clonotype with a few counts. The CDR3 sequence is 16 residues long. In germline, CDR1 is SGDLS, CDR2 YYNGEE. V gave up 2 bases and J gave up 3 bases; unmatched junction bases: 6. As for time point: patch test 2, 6 weeks after DPC sensitization. Treatment indicated: therapeutic diphenylcyclopropenone sensitization with weekly scalp DPC. The specimen comprised whole blood, sampled in connection with sensitization to the hapten diphenylcyclopropenone (DPC). The V call is TRBV9, the J call TRBJ2-1, with 9 bases that match TRBD2. This clonotype was sampled from a woman aged 40 to 50 with alopecia areata. Some clones in this sample may be carry-over from other donors' samples. This CDR3 reads CASSVGSGSVYNEQFF. CDR3 sequence (DNA): TGTGCCAGCAGCGTGGGTAGCGGGAGTGTCTACAATGAGCAGTTCTTC.